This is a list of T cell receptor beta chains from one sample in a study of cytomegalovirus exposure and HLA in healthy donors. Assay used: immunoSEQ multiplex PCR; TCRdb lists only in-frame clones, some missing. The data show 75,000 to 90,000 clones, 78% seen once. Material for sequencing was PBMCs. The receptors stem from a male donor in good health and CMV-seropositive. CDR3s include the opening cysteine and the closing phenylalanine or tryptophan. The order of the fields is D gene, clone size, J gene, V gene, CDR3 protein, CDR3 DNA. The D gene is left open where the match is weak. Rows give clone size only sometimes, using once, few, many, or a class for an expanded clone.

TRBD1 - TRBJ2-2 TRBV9 CASNPQGDDTGELFF TGTGCCAGCAACCCACAGGGGGACGACACCGGGGAGCTGTTTTTT
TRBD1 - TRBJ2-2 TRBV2 CASSGQGAVTGELFF TGTGCCAGCAGCGGACAGGGAGCGGTCACCGGGGAGCTGTTTTTT
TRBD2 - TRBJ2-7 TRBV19 CASGPHGLAGLSEQYF TGTGCCAGTGGACCCCACGGACTAGCGGGCTTGAGCGAGCAGTACTTC
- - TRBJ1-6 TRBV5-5 CASTGSLNSPLHF TGTGCCAGCACAGGGTCGCTTAATTCACCCCTCCACTTT
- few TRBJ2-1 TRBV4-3 CASSQDRGAYNEQFF TGCGCCAGCAGCCAAGACAGGGGGGCATACAATGAGCAGTTCTTC
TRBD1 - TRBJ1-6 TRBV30 CAWTGWTGAYNSPLHF TGTGCCTGGACCGGTTGGACAGGAGCTTATAATTCACCCCTCCACTTT
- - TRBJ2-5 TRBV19 CASSMREETQYF TGTGCCAGTAGTATGCGAGAAGAGACCCAGTACTTC
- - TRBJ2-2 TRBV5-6 CASSLTHSRDTGELFF TGTGCCAGCAGCTTGACCCACAGCCGCGACACCGGGGAGCTGTTTTTT
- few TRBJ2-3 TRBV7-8 CASSLGLVNEDTQYF TGTGCCAGCAGCTTAGGACTAGTTAATGAAGATACGCAGTATTTT
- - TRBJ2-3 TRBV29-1 CSVVGHPSQTSTDTQYF TGCAGCGTTGTTGGACACCCCTCACAAACTAGCACAGATACGCAGTATTTT
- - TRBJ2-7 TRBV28 CASSLQGYEQYF TGTGCCAGCAGTTTACAGGGCTACGAGCAGTACTTC
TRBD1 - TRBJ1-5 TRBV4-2 CASSPLTGDNQPQHF TGTGCCAGCAGCCCCCTGACAGGGGACAATCAGCCCCAGCATTTT